Given below is one T cell receptor beta chain in context. Germline V lookup: CDR1 MNHNS, CDR2 SASEGT. The V gene lost 6 bases and the J gene lost 7 bases, with 18 bases spanning the gap. The CDR3 runs 15 residues. The lymph nodes were axillary draining lymph nodes from breast cancer patients. The sample is drawn from a study of breast tumors, draining lymph nodes, adjacent tissues. TCRdb reprocessed the multiplex PCR reads via MiXCR and lists one record per CDR3 protein. The data hold approximately 250,000 distinct CDR3 sequences, with around 35% observed a single time. J is TRBJ1-4 and V is TRBV6-1; possibly TRBD1 for D (5 bases). Sequenced sample: axillary lymph node tissue. The TCR comes from a female donor with breast cancer. Some clones in this sample may be carry-over from other donors' samples. CDR3 sequence reads: CASRPGHAGVEKLFF. In DNA, the CDR3 is TGTGCCAGCAGACCCGGACATGCGGGCGTTGAAAAACTGTTTTTT.